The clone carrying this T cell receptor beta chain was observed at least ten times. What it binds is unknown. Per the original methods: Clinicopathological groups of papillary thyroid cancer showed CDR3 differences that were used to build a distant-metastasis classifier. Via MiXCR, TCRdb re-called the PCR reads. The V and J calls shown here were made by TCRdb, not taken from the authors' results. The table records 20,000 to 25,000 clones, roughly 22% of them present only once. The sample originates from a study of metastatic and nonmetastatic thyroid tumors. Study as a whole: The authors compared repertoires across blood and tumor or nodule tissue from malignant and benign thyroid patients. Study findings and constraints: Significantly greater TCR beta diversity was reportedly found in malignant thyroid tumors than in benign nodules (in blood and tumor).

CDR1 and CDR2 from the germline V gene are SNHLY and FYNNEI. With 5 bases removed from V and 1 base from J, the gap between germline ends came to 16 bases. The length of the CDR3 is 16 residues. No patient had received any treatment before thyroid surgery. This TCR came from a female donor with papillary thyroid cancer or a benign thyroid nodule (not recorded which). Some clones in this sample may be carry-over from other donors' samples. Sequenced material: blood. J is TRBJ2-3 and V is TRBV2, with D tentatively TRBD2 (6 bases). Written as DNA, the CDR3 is TGTGCCAGCAGTCTACTAGCCCGATTGGGCACAGATACGCAGTATTTT. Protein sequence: CASSLLARLGTDTQYF.